This is a list of T cell receptor beta chains from one sample in a study of CD8+CD57+ T cells in acquired aplastic anemia. TCRdb re-called the reads with MiXCR, one entry per CDR3 protein. The table lists approximately 130,000 distinct CDR3 sequences, over 55% of them singletons, with around 27% in the top ten. Sequencing was performed on sorted CD4+, CD8+, or CD8+CD57+ T cells (not recorded which) from PBMCs. Receptors originate from a human donor with aplastic anemia. Both conserved end residues are part of each CDR3. The order of the fields is V gene, clone size, J gene, D gene, CDR3 DNA, CDR3 protein. D genes are given only for firm matches. Only part of the rows carry a size: once, few, many, or a class if the clone is expanded.

V gene: TRBV3-1
clone size: -
J gene: TRBJ1-2
D gene: -
CDR3 DNA: TGTGCCAGCAGCTCACAAACCTCCAGGGCTAACTATGGCTACACCTTC
CDR3 protein: CASSSQTSRANYGYTF

V gene: TRBV2
clone size: -
J gene: TRBJ2-1
D gene: TRBD2
CDR3 DNA: TGTGCCAGCAAAGAGGCGGGGGGGTCCTACAATGAGCAGTTCTTC
CDR3 protein: CASKEAGGSYNEQFF

V gene: TRBV15
clone size: -
J gene: TRBJ2-5
D gene: -
CDR3 DNA: TGTGCCACCAGTTTTACTCAGGGGTCTACTTTCCAAGAGACCCAGTACTTC
CDR3 protein: CATSFTQGSTFQETQYF

V gene: TRBV6-5
clone size: few
J gene: TRBJ1-2
D gene: -
CDR3 DNA: TGTGCCAGCAGTTCCACCAGGGTAGGGGTCTATGGCTACACCTTC
CDR3 protein: CASSSTRVGVYGYTF

V gene: TRBV5-1
clone size: -
J gene: TRBJ2-5
D gene: TRBD2
CDR3 DNA: TGCGCCAGCAGCGCTAGCGGCCCAGAGACCCAGTACTTC
CDR3 protein: CASSASGPETQYF

V gene: TRBV9
clone size: -
J gene: TRBJ2-7
D gene: -
CDR3 DNA: TGTGCCAGCAGCGTAGGGGGGGCGAGCTCCTACGAGCAGTACTTC
CDR3 protein: CASSVGGASSYEQYF

V gene: TRBV25-1
clone size: -
J gene: TRBJ2-7
D gene: -
CDR3 DNA: TGTGCCAGCAGTGAAGGGGGGCTCTTCTACGAGCAGTACTTC
CDR3 protein: CASSEGGLFYEQYF

V gene: TRBV20-1
clone size: -
J gene: TRBJ2-1
D gene: TRBD2
CDR3 DNA: TGCAGTGCTAGGACCACTAGCGGGGTCGGCGGGTCCTACAATGAGCAGTTCTTC
CDR3 protein: CSARTTSGVGGSYNEQFF

V gene: TRBV9
clone size: -
J gene: TRBJ2-3
D gene: -
CDR3 DNA: TGTGCCAGCAGCGTAGTGGGGGGAGGAAGGGATACGCAGTATTTT
CDR3 protein: CASSVVGGGRDTQYF

V gene: TRBV20-1
clone size: -
J gene: TRBJ2-5
D gene: -
CDR3 DNA: TGCAGTGCTAGAGCCGGGCACGAGACCCAGTACTTC
CDR3 protein: CSARAGHETQYF

V gene: TRBV7-9
clone size: -
J gene: TRBJ2-7
D gene: -
CDR3 DNA: TGTGCCAGCAGCTGGGACGGGAGCTCCTACGAGCAGTACTTC
CDR3 protein: CASSWDGSSYEQYF

V gene: TRBV29-1
clone size: -
J gene: TRBJ2-3
D gene: -
CDR3 DNA: TGCAGCGGTGCTGGGGTAGATACGCAGTATTTT
CDR3 protein: CSGAGVDTQYF

V gene: TRBV7-7
clone size: -
J gene: TRBJ2-6
D gene: -
CDR3 DNA: TGTGCTAGCAGGCGGGCAGGGGCCAACGTCCTGACTTTC
CDR3 protein: CASRRAGANVLTF

V gene: TRBV19
clone size: once
J gene: TRBJ1-5
D gene: -
CDR3 DNA: TGTGCCAGTAGTAAAGGACAGAGCAATCAGCCCCAGCATTTT
CDR3 protein: CASSKGQSNQPQHF

V gene: TRBV5-1
clone size: many
J gene: TRBJ2-1
D gene: -
CDR3 DNA: TGCGCCAGCAGCTTACCTAGCTATTCCTACAATGAGCAGTTCTTC
CDR3 protein: CASSLPSYSYNEQFF

V gene: TRBV19
clone size: -
J gene: TRBJ1-6
D gene: -
CDR3 DNA: TGTGCCAGTAGTCATGGGCCCGACGTTAATTCACCCCTCCACTTT
CDR3 protein: CASSHGPDVNSPLHF

V gene: TRBV19
clone size: -
J gene: TRBJ1-6
D gene: -
CDR3 DNA: TGTGCCAGTTCGAGGGAGACAGCTAGGTCACCCCTCCACTTT
CDR3 protein: CASSRETARSPLHF

V gene: TRBV9
clone size: -
J gene: TRBJ1-1
D gene: -
CDR3 DNA: TGTGCCAGCAGCCGCCGGAACACTGAAGCTTTCTTT
CDR3 protein: CASSRRNTEAFF

V gene: TRBV20-1
clone size: many
J gene: TRBJ1-5
D gene: -
CDR3 DNA: TGCAGTCCTGGGAAAAGGAGAATAAACAATCAGCCCCAGCATTTT
CDR3 protein: CSPGKRRINNQPQHF

V gene: TRBV4-3
clone size: -
J gene: TRBJ1-4
D gene: -
CDR3 DNA: TGCGCCAGCAGCCAAGACTCCGCTGCAACTAATGAAAAACTGTTTTTT
CDR3 protein: CASSQDSAATNEKLFF

V gene: TRBV15
clone size: -
J gene: TRBJ1-1
D gene: TRBD1
CDR3 DNA: TGTGCCACCAGCGCCCGGGACAGGACCAACACTGAAGCTTTCTTT
CDR3 protein: CATSARDRTNTEAFF

V gene: TRBV25-1
clone size: -
J gene: TRBJ1-5
D gene: TRBD1
CDR3 DNA: TGTGCCAGCAGCCAGACAGGGTTCAATCAGCCCCAGCATTTT
CDR3 protein: CASSQTGFNQPQHF

V gene: TRBV19
clone size: -
J gene: TRBJ2-5
D gene: -
CDR3 DNA: TGTGCCAGTAGTCGCGGCGGATTACAAGAGACCCAGTACTTC
CDR3 protein: CASSRGGLQETQYF

V gene: TRBV10-3
clone size: -
J gene: TRBJ1-2
D gene: -
CDR3 DNA: TGTGCCATCGGGGCTGGCTATGGCTACACCTTC
CDR3 protein: CAIGAGYGYTF

V gene: TRBV20-1
clone size: -
J gene: TRBJ2-5
D gene: -
CDR3 DNA: TGCAGTGTAGGGACCCAGTACTTC
CDR3 protein: CSVGTQYF

V gene: TRBV15
clone size: -
J gene: TRBJ2-3
D gene: -
CDR3 DNA: TGTGCCACCTCTTCAAGGTGGGAAACTAGCACAGATACGCAGTATTTT
CDR3 protein: CATSSRWETSTDTQYF

V gene: TRBV29-1
clone size: -
J gene: TRBJ2-7
D gene: -
CDR3 DNA: TGCAGCGTTCGCCCAGGGGTAGGGGCCTACGAGCAGTACTTC
CDR3 protein: CSVRPGVGAYEQYF

V gene: TRBV20-1
clone size: -
J gene: TRBJ2-7
D gene: TRBD1
CDR3 DNA: TGCAGTGCTAGAGGGACAGGGACCTACGAGCAGTACTTC
CDR3 protein: CSARGTGTYEQYF

V gene: TRBV14
clone size: -
J gene: TRBJ2-3
D gene: -
CDR3 DNA: TGTGCCAGCAGCCAATTTCGGTCATCCTTCACAGATACGCAGTATTTT
CDR3 protein: CASSQFRSSFTDTQYF

V gene: TRBV19
clone size: -
J gene: TRBJ1-2
D gene: -
CDR3 DNA: TGTGCCAGTAGTATAGTTGGGACCTATGGCTACACCTTC
CDR3 protein: CASSIVGTYGYTF

V gene: TRBV20-1
clone size: -
J gene: TRBJ2-7
D gene: TRBD1
CDR3 DNA: TGCAGTGCTGAAACAGGGGGCGCCGAGCAGTACTTC
CDR3 protein: CSAETGGAEQYF

V gene: TRBV19
clone size: -
J gene: TRBJ2-1
D gene: TRBD2
CDR3 DNA: TGTGCCAGTAGTATGGTCCCTCTAGCGGGAGTCAATGAGCAGTTCTTC
CDR3 protein: CASSMVPLAGVNEQFF

V gene: TRBV15
clone size: -
J gene: TRBJ1-1
D gene: TRBD1
CDR3 DNA: TGTGCCACCAGCAGAGATCGGGGGACAGGCGCCACTGAAGCTTTCTTT
CDR3 protein: CATSRDRGTGATEAFF

V gene: TRBV10-3
clone size: -
J gene: TRBJ1-5
D gene: -
CDR3 DNA: TGTGCCATCAGTGAGTATGGTTCTGGACAGCCATTCAATCAGCCCCAGCATTTT
CDR3 protein: CAISEYGSGQPFNQPQHF

V gene: TRBV24-1
clone size: -
J gene: TRBJ2-7
D gene: -
CDR3 DNA: TGTGCCACCAGTGACCCAGGGAGCGAGCAGTACTTC
CDR3 protein: CATSDPGSEQYF

V gene: TRBV29-1
clone size: -
J gene: TRBJ2-7
D gene: -
CDR3 DNA: TGCAGCGTGTTGGCCAGGGGATCCTACGAGCAGTACTTC
CDR3 protein: CSVLARGSYEQYF

V gene: TRBV12-3/TRBV12-4
clone size: few
J gene: TRBJ2-1
D gene: TRBD2
CDR3 DNA: TGTGCCAGCAGTTTGGGACTAGCGGGAGGTCCCTACAATGAGCAGTTCTTC
CDR3 protein: CASSLGLAGGPYNEQFF

V gene: TRBV20-1
clone size: -
J gene: TRBJ2-1
D gene: -
CDR3 DNA: TGCAGTGCCCATTACACTAGCTTCGAGCAGTTCTTC
CDR3 protein: CSAHYTSFEQFF

V gene: TRBV2
clone size: few
J gene: TRBJ1-5
D gene: TRBD1
CDR3 DNA: TGTGCCAGCCTCGGACAGGGTACTCAGCCCCAGCATTTT
CDR3 protein: CASLGQGTQPQHF

V gene: TRBV7-8
clone size: many
J gene: TRBJ2-3
D gene: -
CDR3 DNA: TGTGCCAGCAGCTCCCGGTGGGGGGATACGCAGTATTTT
CDR3 protein: CASSSRWGDTQYF

V gene: TRBV7-9
clone size: -
J gene: TRBJ1-2
D gene: -
CDR3 DNA: TGTGCCAGCAGCCCTCAGGGTTTCGGGTATGGCTACACCTTC
CDR3 protein: CASSPQGFGYGYTF

V gene: TRBV10-3
clone size: -
J gene: TRBJ1-2
D gene: -
CDR3 DNA: TGTGCCATCGGCAGGGGTAGTGGCTACACCTTC
CDR3 protein: CAIGRGSGYTF

V gene: TRBV6-1
clone size: few
J gene: TRBJ1-2
D gene: -
CDR3 DNA: TGTGCCAGCTTGGCTGGGAACTATGGCTACACCTTC
CDR3 protein: CASLAGNYGYTF

V gene: TRBV10-3
clone size: few
J gene: TRBJ2-7
D gene: TRBD2
CDR3 DNA: TGTGCCATCAAGCGTGAACTAGCGGGAGCAAACTCCTACGAGCAGTACTTC
CDR3 protein: CAIKRELAGANSYEQYF

V gene: TRBV19
clone size: many
J gene: TRBJ2-6
D gene: -
CDR3 DNA: TGTGCCAGTAGTATAATGGAGACCTCTGGGGCCAACGTCCTGACTTTC
CDR3 protein: CASSIMETSGANVLTF

V gene: TRBV24-1
clone size: -
J gene: TRBJ2-5
D gene: TRBD1
CDR3 DNA: TGTGCCACCAGTGATTTTAACAGGGGGCATGAGACCCAGTACTTC
CDR3 protein: CATSDFNRGHETQYF